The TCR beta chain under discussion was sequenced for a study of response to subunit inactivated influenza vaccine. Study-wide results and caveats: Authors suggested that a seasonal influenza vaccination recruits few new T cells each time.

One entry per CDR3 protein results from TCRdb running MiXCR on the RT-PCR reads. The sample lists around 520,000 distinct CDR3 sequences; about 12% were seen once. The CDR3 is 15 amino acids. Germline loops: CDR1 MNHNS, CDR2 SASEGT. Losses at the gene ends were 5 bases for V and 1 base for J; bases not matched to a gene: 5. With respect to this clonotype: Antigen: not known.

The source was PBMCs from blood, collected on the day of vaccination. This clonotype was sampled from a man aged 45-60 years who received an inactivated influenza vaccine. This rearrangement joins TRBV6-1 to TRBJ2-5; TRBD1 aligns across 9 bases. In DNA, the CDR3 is TGTGCCAGCAGTCCAACACAGGGGGCCCAAGAGACCCAGTACTTC. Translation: CASSPTQGAQETQYF.